This T cell receptor beta chain was identified during a study of cytomegalovirus exposure and HLA in healthy donors. The V segment lost 2 bases and the J segment 8 bases; nucleotides outside the gene matches: 5. Germline V lookup: CDR1 SQVTM, CDR2 ANQGSEA. The CDR3 totals 13 residues. Notes on the study in general: Presence/absence analyses supposed approximately even sequencing depth among donors. Later analysis demonstrated an association between a missense DCLRE1C variant and TCR beta V- and J-gene trimming. It emerged from a later analysis that several of the most significant clusters appeared to be linked to common viral pathogens.

PCR amplification relied on 60 Vbeta primers (plus 13 Jbeta primers). Sequenced by immunoSEQ multiplex PCR; TCRdb stores in-frame clones only, minus some. The sample lists about 160,000 clones; approximately 86% were seen once. Concerning this clone: Antigen specificity is unknown.

The sequencing sample was made of PBMCs. The rearrangement links TRBV29-1 to TRBJ1-2; 10 positions match TRBD1. The source is a woman aged 18-29 years in good health and CMV-seronegative. The CDR3 protein is CSVERQGATGYTF. The DNA of the CDR3 is TGCAGCGTTGAACGACAGGGGGCGACCGGCTACACCTTC.